These 8 T cell receptor beta chains originate from one sample sequenced in a study of radiotherapy plus CTLA-4 blockade in lung cancer. Produced via immunoSEQ multiplex PCR; TCRdb's table is partial and in-frame only. The sample holds some 35,000 clones, around 83% seen once. Sample: peripheral blood, taken from a patient treated with radiotherapy plus ipilimumab. Receptors originate from a human donor with non-small cell lung cancer who had stable disease on radiotherapy plus ipilimumab.

This chain uses TRBV20-1 with TRBJ2-5; no clear D. Germline V CDR1 and CDR2: DFQATT, SNEGSKA (reference sequence). CDR3 length: 10 residues. V dropped 3 bases and J dropped 7 bases, with 6 bases sitting between them. As DNA, the CDR3 is TGCAGTGCTAGTTACGGGACCCAGTACTTC. Translation gives CSASYGTQYF.

This clone was seen once. The chain has TRBV5-4 and TRBJ2-1; 7 nucleotides align to TRBD2. CDR1 and CDR2 (germline): SGHNT, YYREEE (reference sequence). The ends lost 0 bases at V and 4 bases at J; junction bases unmatched: 7. CDR3 length: 16 residues. The CDR3 bases are TGTGCCAGCAGCTTGGATCTAGCGGAGGCGTACAATGAGCAGTTCTTC. It specifies CASSLDLAEAYNEQFF.

This clone was seen a single time. This rearrangement joins TRBV5-1 to TRBJ2-7, with 8 bases identical to TRBD1. From germline, CDR1 is SGHRS and CDR2 YFSETQ. Unmatched junction bases numbered 4, after V lost 0 bases and J lost 2 bases. The CDR3 has 15 amino acids. The CDR3 DNA sequence: TGCGCCAGCAGCTTGGTTACAGGGGGTGCCTACGAGCAGTACTTC. Protein sequence: CASSLVTGGAYEQYF.

Notes on this clone: Other DNA sequences in this specimen translate into the identical CDR3. This chain connects TRBV25-1 to TRBJ2-1; TRBD2 might be the D (5 bases). The CDR3 consists of 17 residues. In germline, CDR1 is MGHDK, CDR2 SYGVNS. Trimming took off 1 base at V and 8 bases at J, with 21 bases between the two ends. This chain's CDR3 is CASSELSGPTRFHEQFF. The CDR3 DNA reads as TGTGCCAGCAGTGAATTATCGGGCCCTACTAGATTCCATGAGCAGTTCTTC.

The chain is built from TRBV19 and TRBJ1-5; 11 bases are shared with TRBD1. The CDR3 has 16 amino acids. CDR1 is LNHDA and CDR2 is SQIVND in the germline V gene (reference sequence). V was clipped by 5 bases and J by 2 bases; unmatched bases: 5. CDR3 in DNA: TGTGCCAGTAGTCCCCGGACAGGGGGCGGCAATCAGCCCCAGCATTTT. Its protein is CASSPRTGGGNQPQHF. The variable domain in full, with the rest retrieved from reference TRBV19 and TRBJ1-5, is DGGITQSPKYLFRKEGQNVTLSCEQNLNHDAMYWYRQDPGQGLRLIYYSQIVNDFQKGDIAEGYSVSREKKESFPLTVTSAQKNPTAFYLCASSPRTGGGNQPQHFGDGTRLSIL.

The chain recombines TRBV7-2 with TRBJ2-5, with 8 nucleotides matching TRBD1. The end of the DNA aligns better with TRBJ2-7, so the J call may be wrong. Germline CDR1 is SGHTA and CDR2 is FQGNSA. The CDR3 has 16 amino acids. CDR3 nucleotides: TGTGCCAGCAGTCCAGGACCCGGGACAGGCACCTACGAGCAGTACTTC. This translates into CASSPGPGTGTYEQYF.

The chain is built from TRBV4-3 and TRBJ2-1; 11 bases agree with TRBD2. Trimming cost V 0 bases and J 8 bases; bases outside gene matches: 9. The germline V gene encodes CDR1 LGHNA and CDR2 YSLEER. This CDR3 spans 17 amino acids. CDR3 coding DNA: TGCGCCAGCAGCCAAGATCCCGCTAGCGGGGGGTGGGATGAGCAGTTCTTC. It codes for CASSQDPASGGWDEQFF.

CDR3 residues: CASQNYEQFF. CDR3 DNA sequence: TGCGCCAGCCAGAATTATGAGCAGTTCTTC. The chain uses TRBV10-2 and TRBJ2-1; unclear D gene. The CDR3 totals 10 residues. V lost 8 bases to trimming and J lost 8 bases, with 7 bases between them. Germline V gene lookup returns CDR1 WSHSY and CDR2 SAAADI.